This T cell receptor beta chain came from a study of T cell responses to AZD1222 COVID-19 vaccine. Profiled with immunoSEQ multiplex PCR; TCRdb holds only in-frame clones, not every one. This repertoire shows around 67,000 clones, roughly 84% found once; its top ten account for around 6.6%. The TCR sequence derives from an adult in good health. Specimen: peripheral blood, collected on day 0 of AZD1222 vaccination.

For the CDR3, the DNA is TGTGCCAGCAGCTTATTGTTTTACAGGGGCAACACTGAAGCTTTCTTT. Translating it yields CASSLLFYRGNTEAFF. J is TRBJ1-1 and V is TRBV7-2; 7 bases match TRBD1. CDR1 and CDR2 from the germline V gene are SGHTA and FQGNSA. The junction had 8 bases not matched to a gene; V was cut back by 2 bases and J by 2 bases. The CDR3 totals 16 residues.